Here is one T cell receptor (beta chain) with its context. This sample was taken from a study of blood T cell repertoires in COVID-19. The table came from immunoSEQ multiplex PCR; TCRdb's copy has only in-frame clones and leaves some out. The sample holds almost 250,000 clones, around 87% seen once. This clonotype was obtained from a woman between 45 and 65 years old who had recovered from COVID-19. Sequencing was performed on PBMCs or T cells enriched from blood (not recorded which).

The CDR3 DNA is TGTGCCAGCAGCGACCACGGGACTTCCTACGAGCAGTACTTC. Translated: CASSDHGTSYEQYF. The V gene is TRBV28, the J gene TRBJ2-7, with D possibly being TRBD2 (6 bases). Germline values: CDR1 MDHEN, CDR2 SYDVKM. This CDR3 contains 14 residues. Between the trimmed V and J ends, which lost 6 bases and 1 base, there was a span of 13 bases.